This record concerns one T cell receptor beta chain sequence. Its antigen is still unknown. Produced via immunoSEQ multiplex PCR; TCRdb's table is partial and in-frame only. This sample has approximately 170,000 clones, with approximately 89% found just once. This entry belongs to a study of T cell responses to AZD1222 COVID-19 vaccine. About the research overall: Second-dose recipients at about 4 or about 12 weeks were treated as one pooled group.

Regarding the study as a whole: Targets within unmutated variant regions were reportedly found for nearly half of spike-specific TCRs. Most donors were white British and more were female, and clonal diversity was possibly underestimated. Vaccination with two AZD1222 doses was followed by a rise in Spike-specific TCR breadth and depth.

Germline CDR1 reads SEHNR; CDR2 reads FQNEAQ (reference sequence). The CDR3 spans 14 residues. V lost 6 bases and J lost 5, with 14 bases in between. The chain has TRBV7-9 and TRBJ1-5, with TRBD1 as a possible D gene (5 bases). The clonotype originates from an adult in good health. Source: peripheral blood, taken on day 0 of AZD1222 vaccination. CDR3 region: CASSRSRDDQPQHF. Here the CDR3 DNA reads TGTGCCAGCAGTAGAAGCAGGGATGATCAGCCCCAGCATTTT. Combining the CDR3 with reference TRBV7-9 and TRBJ1-5 gives the whole variable domain DTGVSQNPRHKITKRGQNVTFRCDPISEHNRLYWYRQTLGQGPEFLTYFQNEAQLEKSRLLSDRFSAERPKGSFSTLEIQRTEQGDSAMYLCASSRSRDDQPQHFGDGTRLSIL.